Ten or more counts support the clone carrying this TCR beta chain. Its antigen is currently unknown. The data belong to a study of regulatory T cells in long-lasting Graves disease. Study-level information: Antithyroid drug use was under 3 months in newly diagnosed Graves' patients.

Study outcomes and limitations: Patients with persistent disease shared 2,900 or so public clonotypes, outpacing the roughly 870 shared by new patients. TCR diversity was lower in persistent Graves' patients (versus newly diagnosed ones).

CDR3 regions were amplified by Arm-PCR using iRepertoire HTBI primers to build TCR beta libraries. TCRdb re-called the multiplex PCR reads with MiXCR, one entry per CDR3 protein. The sample lists roughly 260,000 distinct CDR3 sequences; around 18% were seen once. The V end lost 1 base, the J end lost 0 bases, and 10 bases lay between the germline ends. The CDR3 loop spans 15 amino acids. The germline CDR1 and CDR2 sequences are SGHRS and YFSETQ. Time point in this sample: newly diagnosed GD, antithyroid drugs for less than 3 months. After RNA was extracted from PBMCs, the TCR library was made from it. The same sample was also used in a study of T cells in Graves' hyperthyroidism and ophthalmopathy. That publication notes: Ophthalmopathy was separated from stable hyperthyroidism by a 13 V-J model.

The clonotype was recovered from a woman aged 30 to 39 with Graves disease. Here the sequenced sample was peripheral blood mononuclear cells (PBMCs), taken at new diagnosis, from a patient treated with antithyroid drugs. The chain employs TRBV5-1 and TRBJ1-1; D not certain. The CDR3 loop reads CASSLMDFMNTEAFF. CDR3 DNA sequence: TGCGCCAGCAGCTTGATGGATTTCATGAACACTGAAGCTTTCTTT.